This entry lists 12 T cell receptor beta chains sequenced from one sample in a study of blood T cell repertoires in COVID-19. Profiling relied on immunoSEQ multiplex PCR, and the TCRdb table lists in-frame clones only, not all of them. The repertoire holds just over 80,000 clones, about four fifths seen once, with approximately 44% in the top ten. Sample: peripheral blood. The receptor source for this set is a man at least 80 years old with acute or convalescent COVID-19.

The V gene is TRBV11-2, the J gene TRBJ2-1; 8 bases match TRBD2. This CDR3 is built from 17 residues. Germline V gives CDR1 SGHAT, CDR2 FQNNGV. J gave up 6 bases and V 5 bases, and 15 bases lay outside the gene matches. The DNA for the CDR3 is TGTGCCAGCAGCCCGAGGTTCCCGGGAGGGCCTGGCAATGAGCAGTTCTTC. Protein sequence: CASSPRFPGGPGNEQFF.

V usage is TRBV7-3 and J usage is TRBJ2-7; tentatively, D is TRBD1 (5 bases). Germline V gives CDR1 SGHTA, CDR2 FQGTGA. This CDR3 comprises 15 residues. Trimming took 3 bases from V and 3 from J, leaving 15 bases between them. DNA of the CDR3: TGTGCCAGCAGCTTGTCAGACAGCGTTTACTACGAGCAGTACTTC. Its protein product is CASSLSDSVYYEQYF.

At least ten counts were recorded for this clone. In DNA form, the CDR3 reads TGCGCCAGCAGCTTGGCAGGCAATCAGCCCCAGCATTTT. This encodes CASSLAGNQPQHF. V usage is TRBV5-1 and J usage is TRBJ1-5; no firm D call. The V end lost 0 bases, the J end lost 2 bases, and 3 bases lay between the germline ends. In germline, CDR1 is SGHRS, CDR2 YFSETQ. The CDR3 consists of 13 residues.

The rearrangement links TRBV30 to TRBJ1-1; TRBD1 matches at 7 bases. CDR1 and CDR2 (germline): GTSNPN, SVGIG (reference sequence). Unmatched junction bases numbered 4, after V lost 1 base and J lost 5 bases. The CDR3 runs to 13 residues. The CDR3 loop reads CAWSATTGTEAFF. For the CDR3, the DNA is TGTGCCTGGAGTGCCACGACAGGGACTGAAGCTTTCTTT.

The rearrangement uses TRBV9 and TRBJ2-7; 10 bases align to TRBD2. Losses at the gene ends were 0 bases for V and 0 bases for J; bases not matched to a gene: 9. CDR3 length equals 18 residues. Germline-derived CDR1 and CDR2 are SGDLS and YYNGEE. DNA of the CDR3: TGTGCCAGCAGCGTAGGAGCTAGCGGGAGAAGTGGCTCCTACGAGCAGTACTTC. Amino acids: CASSVGASGRSGSYEQYF. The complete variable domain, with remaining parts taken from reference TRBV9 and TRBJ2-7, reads DSGVTQTPKHLITATGQRVTLRCSPRSGDLSVYWYQQSLDQGLQFLIQYYNGEERAKGNILERFSAQQFPDLHSELNLSSLELGDSALYFCASSVGASGRSGSYEQYFGPGTRLTVT.

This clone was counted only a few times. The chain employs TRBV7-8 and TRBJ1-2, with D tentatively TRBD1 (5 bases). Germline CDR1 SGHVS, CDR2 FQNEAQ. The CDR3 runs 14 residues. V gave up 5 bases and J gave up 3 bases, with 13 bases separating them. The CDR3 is CASSVTTVYYGYTF. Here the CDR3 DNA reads TGTGCCAGCAGCGTGACGACAGTATACTATGGCTACACCTTC.

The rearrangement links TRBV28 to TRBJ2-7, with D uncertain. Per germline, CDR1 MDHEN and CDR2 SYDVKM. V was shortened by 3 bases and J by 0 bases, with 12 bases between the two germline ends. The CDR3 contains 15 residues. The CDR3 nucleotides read TGTGCCAGCAGTTTTTTCCAGGCGAGCTCCTACGAGCAGTACTTC. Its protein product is CASSFFQASSYEQYF.

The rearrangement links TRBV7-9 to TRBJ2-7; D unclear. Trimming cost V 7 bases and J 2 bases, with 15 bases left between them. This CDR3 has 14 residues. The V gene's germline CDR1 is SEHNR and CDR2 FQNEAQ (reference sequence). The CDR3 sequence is CASTPPSRTYEQYF. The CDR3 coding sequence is TGTGCCAGCACCCCCCCCTCGCGAACCTACGAGCAGTACTTC.

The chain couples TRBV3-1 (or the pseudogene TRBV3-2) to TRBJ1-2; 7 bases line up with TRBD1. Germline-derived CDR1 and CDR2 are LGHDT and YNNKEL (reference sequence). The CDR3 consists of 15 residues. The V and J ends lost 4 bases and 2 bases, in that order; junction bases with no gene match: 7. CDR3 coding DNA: TGTGCCAGCAGCCGAACAGGGGCCTGGAACTATGGCTACACCTTC. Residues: CASSRTGAWNYGYTF.

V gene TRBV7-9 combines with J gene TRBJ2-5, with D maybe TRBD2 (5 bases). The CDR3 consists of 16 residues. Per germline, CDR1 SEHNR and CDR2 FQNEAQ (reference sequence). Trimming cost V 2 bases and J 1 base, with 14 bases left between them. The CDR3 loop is CASSLRRAAIQETQYF. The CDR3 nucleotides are TGTGCCAGCAGCTTAAGGCGGGCAGCGATCCAAGAGACCCAGTACTTC.

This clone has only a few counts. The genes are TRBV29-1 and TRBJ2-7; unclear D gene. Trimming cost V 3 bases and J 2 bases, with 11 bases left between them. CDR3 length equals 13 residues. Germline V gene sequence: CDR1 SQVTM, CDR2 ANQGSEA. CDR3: CSVEVASTYEQYF. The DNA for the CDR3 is TGCAGCGTTGAGGTGGCCAGTACCTACGAGCAGTACTTC.

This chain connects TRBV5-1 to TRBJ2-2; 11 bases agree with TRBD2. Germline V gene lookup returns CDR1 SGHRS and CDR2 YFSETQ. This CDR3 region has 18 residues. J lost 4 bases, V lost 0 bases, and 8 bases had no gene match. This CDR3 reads CASSLEDFSGRATGELFF. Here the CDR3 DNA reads TGCGCCAGCAGCTTGGAAGACTTTAGCGGGAGGGCCACCGGGGAGCTGTTTTTT.